This TCR beta chain was captured in a study of blood T cell repertoires in COVID-19 (dated by TCRdb to about 2020). With respect to the entire study: Samples from collaborators originated in the United States, Italy and Spain and spanned both the acute and convalescent phases of COVID-19. Where HLA class I and class II types were available, the types were taken from metadata supplied by the sample provider, not from assay-based typing. Subjects who had been exposed to COVID-19, were actively infected with it, or had recovered from it provided the deeply sampled blood TCRbeta repertoires that made up the dataset. The repertoires were released in a freely available public database intended as a resource for research on the immune response to SARS-CoV-2. The material from the prospective study consisted of cDNA or gDNA derived from T cells, B-cell-depleted T cells, or PBMCs. Samples were obtained from the ongoing ImmuneRACE study (first 160 participants) and from 1,200 or so subjects provided by 6 global collaborators. A de-identified subject ID, COVID-19 status, age in years and sex were almost always included in the sample metadata.

The immunoSEQ Assay, a bias-controlled multiplex PCR, was used to amplify TCRbeta CDR3 regions from genomic DNA. The published analysis was carried out like this. The number of nucleated cells in each sample was estimated from the amplification of reference gene primers within the assay. Sequence reads were collapsed and filtered to measure the absolute abundance of every unique TCRbeta CDR3 rearrangement. For each sample, productive Simpson clonality was calculated as the square root of Simpson's diversity index across productive rearrangements. Drawn from immuneACCESS, this table holds only the in-frame rearrangements with V and J called that TCRdb kept. Clones are partly lost; checked studies trace under half to an unresolved V gene and leave the rest unexplained. The D gene and trimming were derived from the DNA, and the V and J assignments and clone size from that table. The sample table contains 250,000 to 400,000 clones; only one count was recorded for about 90% of them. The ten largest clones take up less than 3.5% of the sample.

The CDR3 goes from the cysteine to the phenylalanine over 15 residues. Only the CDR3 DNA stays, 45 bases, in frame from base 1. Between the V and J ends, shortened by 7 bases and 0 bases respectively, the junction contains 13 bases. From a lookup of the germline V gene (reference sequence), CDR1 and CDR2 are SEHNR and FQNEAQ. This clone has only one observation. No cognate antigen has been identified for it. No base quality information exists; no much larger clone differs at one position. One collaborating source in Seattle enrolled patients during active infection and followed them longitudinally through the course of disease. The collaborating institutions used their own protocols to collect whole blood in K2EDTA tubes. For TCRbeta analysis, collaborator samples were shipped as frozen whole blood, as isolated PBMCs, or as DNA extracted from either sample type. General findings and caveats noted by the study authors: The amount of clinical and demographic metadata varied by source and participant and was provided uncurated.

The rearranged segments are TRBV7-9 and TRBJ1-3, with TRBD1 tentatively as D gene (6 bases match). The receptor was isolated from a woman in her thirties with COVID-19, enrolled during active disease. Specimen: peripheral blood. The CDR3 has the sequence CASNPQGASGNTIYF. The DNA sequence reads TGTGCCAGCAACCCACAGGGAGCCTCTGGAAACACCATATATTTT. Full variable domain (CDR3 extended with the reference TRBV7-9 and TRBJ1-3 proteins): DTGVSQNPRHKITKRGQNVTFRCDPISEHNRLYWYRQTLGQGPEFLTYFQNEAQLEKSRLLSDRFSAERPKGSFSTLEIQRTEQGDSAMYLCASNPQGASGNTIYFGEGSWLTVV.